These T cell receptor beta chains were read from a single sample in a study of identical twins. TCRdb ran MiXCR on the 5' RACE reads and lists one entry per CDR3 protein. Counted here are under 900,000 distinct CDR3 sequences, 9% to 15% occurring once; the ten biggest clones make up around 1.5%. In addition, the sample was reused for a study of yellow fever vaccine responses in identical twins.

The sample comprised PBMCs. The receptor set was obtained from a young woman in good health. CDR3s include the opening cysteine and the closing phenylalanine or tryptophan. The order of the fields is CDR3 length, J gene, D gene, clone size, V gene, CDR3 protein, CDR3 DNA. D genes are given only for firm matches. Size values are once, few and many counts, or a class for expanded clones, and some rows have none.

17 | TRBJ2-7 | TRBD1 | few | TRBV15 | CATSSTPRTGSSYEQYF | TGTGCCACCAGCAGCACCCCTCGGACAGGAAGCTCCTACGAGCAGTACTTC
16 | TRBJ1-2 | TRBD1 | few | TRBV12-3/TRBV12-4 | CASSRDSALTNYGYTF | TGTGCCAGCAGCCGGGACAGTGCCCTAACTAACTATGGCTACACCTTC
15 | TRBJ1-1 | TRBD1 | few | TRBV3-1 | CASRPRTGAWTEAFF | TGTGCCAGCAGACCCCGGACAGGGGCATGGACTGAAGCTTTCTTT
17 | TRBJ2-1 | . | . | TRBV20-1 | CSARGIPAQSGAHEQFF | TGCAGTGCTAGAGGGATCCCCGCCCAGTCTGGGGCCCATGAGCAGTTCTTC
17 | TRBJ2-7 | . | few | TRBV28 | CASSPTDGRPESYEQYF | TGTGCCAGCAGTCCCACGGACGGTCGTCCCGAGTCCTACGAGCAGTACTTC
15 | TRBJ1-5 | . | . | TRBV20-1 | CSARDARQINQPQHF | TGCAGTGCTAGAGATGCCCGACAGATCAATCAGCCCCAGCATTTT
13 | TRBJ1-3 | . | few | TRBV12-3/TRBV12-4 | CASGRNSGNTIYF | TGTGCCAGCGGACGTAATTCTGGAAACACCATATATTTT
11 | TRBJ1-1 | . | few | TRBV29-1 | CSVDGPGEAFF | TGCAGCGTTGACGGGCCAGGCGAAGCTTTCTTT
15 | TRBJ2-3 | TRBD2 | . | TRBV11-2 | CASSLMGTSGDTQYF | TGTGCCAGCAGCTTAATGGGGACTAGCGGAGATACGCAGTATTTT
16 | TRBJ2-1 | . | many | TRBV4-1 | CASSHPGQTHYNEQFF | TGCGCCAGCAGCCACCCGGGGCAGACACACTACAATGAGCAGTTCTTC
13 | TRBJ2-7 | TRBD2 | . | TRBV10-3 | CAIREAGAYEQYF | TGTGCCATCAGGGAGGCGGGGGCCTACGAGCAGTACTTC
16 | TRBJ2-3 | . | few | TRBV5-1 | CASSLGAPAGTDTQYF | TGCGCCAGCAGCTTGGGGGCCCCGGCTGGCACAGATACGCAGTATTTT
13 | TRBJ2-5 | TRBD1 | . | TRBV10-3 | CAIKGAAQETQYF | TGTGCCATCAAGGGGGCAGCACAAGAGACCCAGTACTTC
14 | TRBJ2-5 | . | few | TRBV20-1 | CSARDLSGRKTQYF | TGCAGTGCTAGAGATCTTAGCGGCCGAAAGACCCAGTACTTC
13 | TRBJ2-5 | . | few | TRBV28 | CASSLPAPQTQYF | TGTGCCAGCAGTTTACCCGCCCCACAGACCCAGTACTTC
15 | TRBJ1-6 | . | . | TRBV28 | CASQVGGRGNSPLHF | TGTGCCAGCCAAGTAGGGGGAAGGGGTAATTCACCCCTCCACTTT
16 | TRBJ2-4 | TRBD2 | many | TRBV5-1 | CASSLGGRLAKNIQYF | TGCGCCAGCAGCTTGGGCGGGAGGCTGGCCAAAAACATTCAGTACTTC
15 | TRBJ1-4 | TRBD1 | few | TRBV12-3/TRBV12-4 | CASSYRQGMGEKLFF | TGTGCCAGCAGTTATCGACAGGGTATGGGCGAAAAACTGTTTTTT